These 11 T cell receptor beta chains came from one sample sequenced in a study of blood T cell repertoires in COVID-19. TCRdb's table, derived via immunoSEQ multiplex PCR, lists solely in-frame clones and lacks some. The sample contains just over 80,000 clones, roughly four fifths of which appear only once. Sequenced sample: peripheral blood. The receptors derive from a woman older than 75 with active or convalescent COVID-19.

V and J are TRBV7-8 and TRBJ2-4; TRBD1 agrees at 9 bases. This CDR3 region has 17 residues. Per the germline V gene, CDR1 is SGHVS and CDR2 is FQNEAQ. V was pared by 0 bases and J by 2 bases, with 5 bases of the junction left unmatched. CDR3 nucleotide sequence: TGTGCCAGCAGCTTAGCGGCGACAGGGGGTTCCAAAAACATTCAGTACTTC. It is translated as CASSLAATGGSKNIQYF.

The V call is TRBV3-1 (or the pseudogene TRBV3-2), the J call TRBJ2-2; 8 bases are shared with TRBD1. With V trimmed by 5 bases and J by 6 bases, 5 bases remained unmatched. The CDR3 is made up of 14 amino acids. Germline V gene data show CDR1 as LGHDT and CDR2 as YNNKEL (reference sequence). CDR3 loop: CASSSRGPSGELFF. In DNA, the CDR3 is TGTGCCAGCAGCTCCAGGGGGCCTTCCGGGGAGCTGTTTTTT.

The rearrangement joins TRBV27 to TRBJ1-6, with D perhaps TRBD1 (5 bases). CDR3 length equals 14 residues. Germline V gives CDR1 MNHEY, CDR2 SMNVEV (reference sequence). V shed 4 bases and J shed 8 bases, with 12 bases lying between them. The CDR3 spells CASSYGGLHSPLHF. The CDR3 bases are TGTGCCAGCAGTTATGGGGGGTTGCATTCACCCCTCCACTTT.

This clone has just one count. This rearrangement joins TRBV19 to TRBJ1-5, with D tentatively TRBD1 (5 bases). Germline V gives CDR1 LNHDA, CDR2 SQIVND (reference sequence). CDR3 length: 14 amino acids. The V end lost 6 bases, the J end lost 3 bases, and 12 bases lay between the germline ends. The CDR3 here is CASSVRQNNQPQHF. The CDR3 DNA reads TGTGCCAGTAGCGTGAGACAGAACAATCAGCCCCAGCATTTT.

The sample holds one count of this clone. CDR3 region: CATSVVAGTQYF. The CDR3 DNA sequence: TGTGCCACCAGTGTGGTAGCGGGGACGCAGTATTTT. This rearrangement joins TRBV24-1 to TRBJ2-3; 8 positions match TRBD2. Germline V gene data show CDR1 as KGHDR and CDR2 as SFDVKD. This CDR3 is 12 amino acids long. With 5 bases clipped from V and 9 bases from J, the junction kept 3 bases outside the gene matches.

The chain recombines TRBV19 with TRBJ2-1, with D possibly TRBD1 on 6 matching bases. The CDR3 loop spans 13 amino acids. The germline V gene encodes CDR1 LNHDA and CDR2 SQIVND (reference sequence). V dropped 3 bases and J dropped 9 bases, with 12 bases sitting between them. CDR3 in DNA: TGTGCCAGTAGTATGGCTGTAGGGGGTGAGCAGTTCTTC. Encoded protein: CASSMAVGGEQFF.

This CDR3 is CASETWRREGGANVLTF. The CDR3 nucleotides are TGTGCCAGCGAGACATGGAGGAGGGAAGGAGGGGCCAACGTCCTGACTTTC. The chain joins TRBV3-1 (or the pseudogene TRBV3-2) to TRBJ2-6, with D maybe TRBD2 (6 bases). Per the germline V gene, CDR1 is LGHDT and CDR2 is YNNKEL (reference sequence). Trimming cost V 8 bases and J 4 bases, with 21 bases left between them. This CDR3 spans 17 amino acids.

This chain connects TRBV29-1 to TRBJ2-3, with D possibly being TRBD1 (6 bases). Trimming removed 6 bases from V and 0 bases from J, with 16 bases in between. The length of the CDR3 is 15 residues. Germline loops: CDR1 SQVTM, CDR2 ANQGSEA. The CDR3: CSVALGRGSTDTQYF. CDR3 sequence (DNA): TGCAGCGTGGCCCTGGGCAGGGGAAGCACAGATACGCAGTATTTT.

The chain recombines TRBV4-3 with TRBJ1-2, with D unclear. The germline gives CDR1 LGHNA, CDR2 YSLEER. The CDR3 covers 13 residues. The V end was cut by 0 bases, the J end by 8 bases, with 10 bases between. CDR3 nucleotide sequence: TGCGCCAGCAGCCAAGATGGGAGCGGGGGCTACACCTTC. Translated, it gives CASSQDGSGGYTF.

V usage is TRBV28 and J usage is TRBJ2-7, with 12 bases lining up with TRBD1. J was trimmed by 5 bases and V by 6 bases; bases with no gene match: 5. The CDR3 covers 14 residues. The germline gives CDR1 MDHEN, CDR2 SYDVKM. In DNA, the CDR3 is TGTGCCAGCAGGGGGACAGGGGGCAGGGACGAGCAGTACTTC. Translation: CASRGTGGRDEQYF.

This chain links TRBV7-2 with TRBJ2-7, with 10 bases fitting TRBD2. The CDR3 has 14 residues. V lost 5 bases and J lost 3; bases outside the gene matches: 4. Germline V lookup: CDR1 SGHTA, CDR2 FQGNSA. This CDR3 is CASSLRLAGYEQYF. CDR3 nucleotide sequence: TGTGCCAGCAGCCTACGACTAGCGGGCTACGAGCAGTACTTC.